The clone carrying this TCR beta chain is deemed medium-sized by its frequency. The data originate from a study of T cell clusters in autoimmune cytopenias. TRB rearrangements were amplified by touch-down multiplex PCR with mixed TRB-A/B primers. TCRdb re-called the multiplex PCR reads and catalogs CDR3 proteins one per entry, DNA excluded. This sample's table reports 4,500 or so distinct CDR3 sequences. TRB was amplified from roughly 270 ng of peripheral blood genomic DNA per sample. The material sequenced was peripheral blood. This receptor was obtained from a human donor with an autoimmune cytopenia or autoimmune hepatitis (not recorded which).

CDR3 sequence reads: CASSRTGSNTGELFF. This rearrangement joins TRBV6-1 to TRBJ2-2; the TCRdb D gene call, TRBD1, has no DNA to confirm it. This CDR3 is 15 amino acids long. Germline lookup yields CDR1 MNHNS and CDR2 SASEGT.